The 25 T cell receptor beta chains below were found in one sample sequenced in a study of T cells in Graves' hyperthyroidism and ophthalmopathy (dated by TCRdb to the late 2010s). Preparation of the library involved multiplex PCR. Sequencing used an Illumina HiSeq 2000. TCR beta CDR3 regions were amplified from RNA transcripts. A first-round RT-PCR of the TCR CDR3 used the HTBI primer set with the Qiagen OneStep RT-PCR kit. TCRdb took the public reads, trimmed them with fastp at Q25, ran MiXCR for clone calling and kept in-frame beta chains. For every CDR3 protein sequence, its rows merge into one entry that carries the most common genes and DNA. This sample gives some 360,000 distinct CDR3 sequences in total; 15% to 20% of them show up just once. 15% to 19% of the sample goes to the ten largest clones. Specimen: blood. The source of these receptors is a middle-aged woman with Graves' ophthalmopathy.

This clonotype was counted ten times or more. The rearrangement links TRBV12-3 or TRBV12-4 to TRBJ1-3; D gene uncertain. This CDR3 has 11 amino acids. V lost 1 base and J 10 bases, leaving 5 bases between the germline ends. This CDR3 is CASSLGGTIYF. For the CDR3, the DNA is TGTGCCAGCAGTTTAGGAGGAACCATATATTTT.

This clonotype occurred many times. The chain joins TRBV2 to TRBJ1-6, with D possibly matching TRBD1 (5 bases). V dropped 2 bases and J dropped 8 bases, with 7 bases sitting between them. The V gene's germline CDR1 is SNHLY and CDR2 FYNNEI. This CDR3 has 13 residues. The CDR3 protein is CASSETGDSPLHF. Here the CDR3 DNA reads TGTGCCAGCAGTGAAACAGGCGATTCACCCCTCCACTTT. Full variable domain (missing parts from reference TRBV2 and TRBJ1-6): EPEVTQTPSHQVTQMGQEVILRCVPISNHLYFYWYRQILGQKVEFLVSFYNNEISEKSEIFDDQFSVERPDGSNFTLKIRSTKLEDSAMYFCASSETGDSPLHFGNGTRLTVT.

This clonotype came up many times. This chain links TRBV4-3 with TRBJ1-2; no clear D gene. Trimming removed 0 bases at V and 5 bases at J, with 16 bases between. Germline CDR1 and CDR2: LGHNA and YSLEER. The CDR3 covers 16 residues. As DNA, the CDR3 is TGCGCCAGCAGCCAAGATCTAGGTGGGAGATTTTATGGCTACACCTTC. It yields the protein CASSQDLGGRFYGYTF.

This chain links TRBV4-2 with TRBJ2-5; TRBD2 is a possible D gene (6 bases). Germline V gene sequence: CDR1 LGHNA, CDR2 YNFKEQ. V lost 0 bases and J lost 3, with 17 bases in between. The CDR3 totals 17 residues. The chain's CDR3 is CASSQDSGRGGEETQYF. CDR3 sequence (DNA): TGTGCCAGCAGCCAAGATAGTGGGCGGGGTGGGGAAGAGACCCAGTACTTC.

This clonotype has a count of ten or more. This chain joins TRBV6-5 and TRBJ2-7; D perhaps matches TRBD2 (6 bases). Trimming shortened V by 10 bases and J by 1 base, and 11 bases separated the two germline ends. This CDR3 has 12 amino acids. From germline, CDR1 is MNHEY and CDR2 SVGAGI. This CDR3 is CATEDYSYEQYF. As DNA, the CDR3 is TGTGCCACCGAGGACTATTCCTACGAGCAGTACTTC.

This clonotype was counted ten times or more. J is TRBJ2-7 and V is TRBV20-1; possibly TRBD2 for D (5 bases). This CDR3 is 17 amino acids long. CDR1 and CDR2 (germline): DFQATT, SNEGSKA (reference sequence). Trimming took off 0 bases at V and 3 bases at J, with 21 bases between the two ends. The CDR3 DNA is TGCAGTGCTAGAGACCCCCTTATGAGCGGAAACCTCTACGAGCAGTACTTC. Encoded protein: CSARDPLMSGNLYEQYF.

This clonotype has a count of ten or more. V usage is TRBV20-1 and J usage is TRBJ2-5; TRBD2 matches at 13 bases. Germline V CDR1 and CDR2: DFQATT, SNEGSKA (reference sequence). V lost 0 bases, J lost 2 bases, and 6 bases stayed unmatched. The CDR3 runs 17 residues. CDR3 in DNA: TGCAGTGCTAGAGATAGGACTAGCGGGAGTTGGCAAGAGACCCAGTACTTC. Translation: CSARDRTSGSWQETQYF.

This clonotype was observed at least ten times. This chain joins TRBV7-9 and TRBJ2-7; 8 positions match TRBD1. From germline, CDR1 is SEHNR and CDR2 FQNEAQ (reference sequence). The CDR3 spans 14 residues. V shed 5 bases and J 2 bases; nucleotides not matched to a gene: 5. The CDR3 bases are TGTGCCAGCAGCAAAGACAGGGGACCCTACGAGCAGTACTTC. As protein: CASSKDRGPYEQYF.

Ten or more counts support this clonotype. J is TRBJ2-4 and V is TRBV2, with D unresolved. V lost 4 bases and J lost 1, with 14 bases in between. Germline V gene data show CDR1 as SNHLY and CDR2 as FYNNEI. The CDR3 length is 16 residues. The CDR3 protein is CASSAPGSRAKNIQYF. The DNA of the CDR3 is TGTGCCAGCAGTGCGCCGGGCTCACGGGCCAAAAACATTCAGTACTTC. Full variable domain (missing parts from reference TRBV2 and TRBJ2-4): EPEVTQTPSHQVTQMGQEVILRCVPISNHLYFYWYRQILGQKVEFLVSFYNNEISEKSEIFDDQFSVERPDGSNFTLKIRSTKLEDSAMYFCASSAPGSRAKNIQYFGAGTRLSVL.

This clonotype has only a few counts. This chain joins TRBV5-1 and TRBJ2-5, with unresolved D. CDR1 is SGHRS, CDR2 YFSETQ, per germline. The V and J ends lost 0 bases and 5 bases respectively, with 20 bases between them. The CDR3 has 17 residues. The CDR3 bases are TGCGCCAGCAGCTTGGATAGAGGATTTTCTGACGGGGAGACCCAGTACTTC. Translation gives CASSLDRGFSDGETQYF.

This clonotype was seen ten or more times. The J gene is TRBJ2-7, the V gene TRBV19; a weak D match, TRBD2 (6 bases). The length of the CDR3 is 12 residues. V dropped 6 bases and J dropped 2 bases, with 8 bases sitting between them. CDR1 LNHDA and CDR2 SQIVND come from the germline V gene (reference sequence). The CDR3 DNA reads TGTGCCAGTAGCGGGAGTCCCTACGAGCAGTACTTC. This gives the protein CASSGSPYEQYF. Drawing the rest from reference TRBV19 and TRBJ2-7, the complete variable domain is DGGITQSPKYLFRKEGQNVTLSCEQNLNHDAMYWYRQDPGQGLRLIYYSQIVNDFQKGDIAEGYSVSREKKESFPLTVTSAQKNPTAFYLCASSGSPYEQYFGPGTRLTVT.

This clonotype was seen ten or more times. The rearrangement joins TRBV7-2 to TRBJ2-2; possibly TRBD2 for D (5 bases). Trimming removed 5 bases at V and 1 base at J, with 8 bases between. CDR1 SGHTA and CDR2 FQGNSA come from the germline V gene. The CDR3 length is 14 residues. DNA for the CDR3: TGTGCCAGCAGCCAAGGACTGAACACCGGGGAGCTGTTTTTT. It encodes CASSQGLNTGELFF. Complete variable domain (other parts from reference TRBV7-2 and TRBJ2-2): GAGVSQSPSNKVTEKGKDVELRCDPISGHTALYWYRQSLGQGLEFLIYFQGNSAPDKSGLPSDRFSAERTGGSVSTLTIQRTQQEDSAVYLCASSQGLNTGELFFGEGSRLTVL.

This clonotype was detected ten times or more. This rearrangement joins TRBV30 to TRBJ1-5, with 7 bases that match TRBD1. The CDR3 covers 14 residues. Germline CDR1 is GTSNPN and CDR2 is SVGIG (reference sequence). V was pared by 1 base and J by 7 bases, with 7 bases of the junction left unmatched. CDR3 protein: CAWSGGGAGQPQHF. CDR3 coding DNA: TGTGCCTGGAGTGGAGGGGGCGCTGGGCAGCCCCAGCATTTT.

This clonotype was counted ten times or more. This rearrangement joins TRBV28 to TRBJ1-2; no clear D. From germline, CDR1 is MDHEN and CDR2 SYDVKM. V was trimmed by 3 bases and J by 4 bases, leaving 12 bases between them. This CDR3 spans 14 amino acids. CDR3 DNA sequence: TGTGCCAGCAGTTTGCGTCGACTGAGCTATGGCTACACCTTC. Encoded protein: CASSLRRLSYGYTF.

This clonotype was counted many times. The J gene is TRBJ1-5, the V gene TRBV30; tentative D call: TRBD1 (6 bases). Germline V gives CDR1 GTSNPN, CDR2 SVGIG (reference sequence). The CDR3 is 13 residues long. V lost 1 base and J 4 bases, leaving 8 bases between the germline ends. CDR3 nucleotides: TGTGCCTGGAGTGGGGGGCAGAATCAGCCCCAGCATTTT. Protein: CAWSGGQNQPQHF.

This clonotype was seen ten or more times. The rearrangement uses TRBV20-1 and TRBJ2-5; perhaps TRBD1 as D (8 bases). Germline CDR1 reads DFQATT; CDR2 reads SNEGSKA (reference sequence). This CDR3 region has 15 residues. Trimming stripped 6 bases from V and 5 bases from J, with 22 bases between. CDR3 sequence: CSAGHTGGVRETQYF. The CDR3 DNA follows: TGCAGTGCGGGCCACACAGGGGGGGTCAGGGAGACCCAGTACTTC.

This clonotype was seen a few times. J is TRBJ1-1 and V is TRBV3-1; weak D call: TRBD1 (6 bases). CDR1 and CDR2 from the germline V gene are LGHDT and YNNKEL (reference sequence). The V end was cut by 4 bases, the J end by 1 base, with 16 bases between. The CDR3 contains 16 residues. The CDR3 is CASSLLASTGNTEAFF. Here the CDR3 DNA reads TGTGCCAGCAGCCTCCTTGCATCGACAGGGAACACTGAAGCTTTCTTT.

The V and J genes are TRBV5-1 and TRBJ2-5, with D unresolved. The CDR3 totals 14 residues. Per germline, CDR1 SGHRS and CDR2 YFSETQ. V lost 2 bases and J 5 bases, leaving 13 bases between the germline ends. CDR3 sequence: CASSFFPVIETQYF. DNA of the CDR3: TGCGCCAGCAGCTTTTTCCCCGTGATCGAGACCCAGTACTTC.

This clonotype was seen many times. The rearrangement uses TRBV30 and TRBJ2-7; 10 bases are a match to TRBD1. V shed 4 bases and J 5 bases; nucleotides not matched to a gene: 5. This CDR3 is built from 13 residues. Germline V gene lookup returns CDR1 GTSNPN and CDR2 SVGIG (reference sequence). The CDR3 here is CAWTGQGNHEQYF. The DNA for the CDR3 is TGTGCCTGGACGGGACAGGGGAACCACGAGCAGTACTTC.

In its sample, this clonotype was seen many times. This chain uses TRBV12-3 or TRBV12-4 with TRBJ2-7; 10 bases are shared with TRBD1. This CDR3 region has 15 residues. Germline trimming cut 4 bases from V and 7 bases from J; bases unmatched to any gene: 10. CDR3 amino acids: CASSYGTGVPDEQYF. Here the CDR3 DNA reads TGTGCCAGCAGTTACGGGACAGGGGTCCCGGATGAGCAGTACTTC.

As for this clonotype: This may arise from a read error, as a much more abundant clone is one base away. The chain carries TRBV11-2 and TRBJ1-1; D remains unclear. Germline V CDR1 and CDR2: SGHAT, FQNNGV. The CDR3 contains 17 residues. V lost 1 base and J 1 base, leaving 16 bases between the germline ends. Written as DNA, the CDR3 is TGTGCCAGCAGCTTAGTTATCCAGGTAAAAAGGAACACTGAAGCTTTCTTT. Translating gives CASSLVIQVKRNTEAFF.

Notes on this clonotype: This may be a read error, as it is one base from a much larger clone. CDR3 in amino acids: CASSLSDYGYTF. CDR3 nucleotide sequence: TGTGCCAGCAGCTTATCAGACTATGGCTACACCTTC. V gene TRBV7-9 combines with J gene TRBJ1-2; D not certain. Trimming pared 2 bases from V and 3 bases from J, leaving 4 bases between. This CDR3 is 12 amino acids long. Germline CDR1 reads SEHNR; CDR2 reads FQNEAQ (reference sequence).

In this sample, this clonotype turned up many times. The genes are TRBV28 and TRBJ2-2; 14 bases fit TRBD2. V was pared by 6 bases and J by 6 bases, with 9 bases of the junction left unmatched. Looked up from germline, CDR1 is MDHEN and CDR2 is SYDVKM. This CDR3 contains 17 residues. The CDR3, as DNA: TGTGCCAGCAGCTCAACGTCGACTAGCGGGAGGGCCGGGGAGCTGTTTTTT. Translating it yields CASSSTSTSGRAGELFF. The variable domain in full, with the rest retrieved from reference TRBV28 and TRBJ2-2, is DVKVTQSSRYLVKRTGEKVFLECVQDMDHENMFWYRQDPGLGLRLIYFSYDVKMKEKGDIPEGYSVSREKKERFSLILESASTNQTSMYLCASSSTSTSGRAGELFFGEGSRLTVL.

CDR3 in DNA: TGTGCCAGCAGCTACAGCCGACTAACCCTCCAAGAGACCCAGTACTTC. Protein sequence: CASSYSRLTLQETQYF. The chain uses TRBV28 and TRBJ2-5; D perhaps matches TRBD2 (5 bases). The CDR3 contains 16 residues. Looked up from germline, CDR1 is MDHEN and CDR2 is SYDVKM. Trimming removed 6 bases from V and 1 base from J, with 18 bases in between. Based on the CDR3 plus reference TRBV28 and TRBJ2-5, the full variable domain is DVKVTQSSRYLVKRTGEKVFLECVQDMDHENMFWYRQDPGLGLRLIYFSYDVKMKEKGDIPEGYSVSREKKERFSLILESASTNQTSMYLCASSYSRLTLQETQYFGPGTRLLVL.

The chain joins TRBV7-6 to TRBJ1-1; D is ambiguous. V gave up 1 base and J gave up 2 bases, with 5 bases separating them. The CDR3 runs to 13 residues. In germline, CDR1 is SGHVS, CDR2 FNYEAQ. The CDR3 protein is CASSLDHNTEAFF. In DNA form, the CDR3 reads TGTGCCAGCAGCTTAGACCATAACACTGAAGCTTTCTTT.